This entry is about one T cell receptor beta chain. Its target antigen remains unknown. Base qualities are not at hand, and no much larger clone is one base apart. This sample was included in a study of regulatory T cells in long-lasting Graves disease (dated by TCRdb to about 2021). Background on the whole study: Persistent Graves' disease was defined as antithyroid drug treatment for over 5 years with persistently positive TSH receptor autoantibodies. Patients with persistent Graves' disease were compared with patients with newly diagnosed Graves' disease using TCR sequencing and RNA sequencing of peripheral blood. The study took place in China and was registered as a clinical trial. A total of roughly 35 samples were covered by TCR sequencing, comprising approximately 13 persistent and about 20 newly diagnosed Graves' disease patients. Antithyroid drugs had been taken for approximately ten years on average by persistent Graves' disease patients in the clinical cohort.

The library was made by multiplex PCR. Data came from an Illumina HiSeq 4000. iRepertoire HTBI primers and Arm-PCR amplification of CDR3 regions were used to construct TCR beta libraries. Before sequencing, the PCR products underwent gel purification. From the authors' description of their analysis: A total of around 59 TRBV and 14 TRBJ segments were identified across samples and were used for gene usage analysis of CDR3 amino acid clonotypes. Filtered high-quality paired reads were merged into contigs using COPE and FqMerger. Contigs were aligned with BLAST to IMGT TRBV, TRBD and TRBJ reference genes, and CDR3 was defined per IMGT. Highly expanded clones were defined as clonotypes with a frequency above 0.1%. Shannon entropy was used to measure repertoire diversity, and the Gini coefficient was used to measure V-J evenness. Public clonotypes were defined as clonotypes shared by more than one individual. The public reads were reanalyzed by TCRdb: fastp trimming at Q25, MiXCR alignment, in-frame beta chains only. Rows are unified per CDR3 protein, each entry keeping the most common DNA and genes. It is TCRdb's table, rather than the study itself, that gives the V and J calls and clone size. This sample gives fewer than 550,000 distinct CDR3 sequences in total; 20% to 25% of them show up just once. The ten biggest clones cover 7% to 9% of the sample.

Points the paper makes about the study in general: Peripheral blood alone was examined, since thyroid tissue, which constituted the primary lesion, could not be accessed. TRBV28, TRBJ1-2 and TRBJ2-5 were preferentially used in persistent disease, while TRBV20-1 and TRBJ2-1 were favored in newly diagnosed disease. Compared with newly diagnosed patients, patients with persistent Graves' disease had lower TCR Shannon entropy and fewer highly expanded clones, which suggests clonal expansion. More public clonotypes were shared among persistent patients (roughly 2,700) than among newly diagnosed patients (966). Sequencing and analysis were limited to the TCR beta chain. The small sample size was acknowledged by the authors as a limitation that may reduce accuracy.

V was cut back by 8 bases and J by 7 bases, leaving a gap of 17 bases between them. There are 12 amino acids in the CDR3, from cysteine to phenylalanine inclusive. The entry retains the CDR3 DNA only, 36 bases that are in frame from base 1. According to the germline V gene, CDR1 reads SQVTM and CDR2 reads ANQGSEA. According to the study, the label for this sample's time point signals: persistent/refractory GD, antithyroid drugs over 5 years with positive TRAb. RNA was extracted from PBMCs in TRIzol for both TCR sequencing and RNA sequencing. The diagnosis of Graves' disease was made according to American Thyroid Association guidelines. Patients were recruited from an endocrinology department in Xi'an, China. From each patient, 7.5 to 10 milliliters of peripheral blood was collected into an EDTA anticoagulant tube. Ficoll Paque Plus density gradient separation was used to isolate PBMCs, and no further T cell sorting was performed. An Agilent 2100 Bioanalyzer and agarose gel were used to assess RNA quality, and a NanoDrop 2000 was used to measure RNA concentration.

The chain is made from TRBV29-1 and TRBJ1-1; TRBD1 is a possible D gene, resting on 5 matching bases. The sequencing used peripheral blood mononuclear cells (PBMCs), collected when the disease was refractory, from a patient treated with antithyroid drugs. The TCR sequence derives from a female donor with Graves disease. The CDR3 reads as follows: CSFSGTGREAFF. In nucleotides, the sequence is TGCAGCTTTTCCGGGACCGGCCGTGAAGCTTTCTTT.